One TCR beta chain is described in this entry. What it binds is unknown. This PCR relied on a set of 60 Vbeta primers and 13 Jbeta primers. Some clones are missing from TCRdb's copy, which holds only in-frame ones; the method was immunoSEQ multiplex PCR. The sample has about 100,000 clones, around 67% seen once. These data belong to a study of cytomegalovirus exposure and HLA in healthy donors. General observations from the study: In vitro experiments confirmed that three CMV-associated chains were specific for CMV antigens.

Between the trimmed V and J ends, which lost 0 bases and 2 bases, there was a span of 11 bases. Germline CDR1 and CDR2: SGHNT and YYREEE (reference sequence). There are 16 residues in the CDR3. This clonotype was sampled from a middle-aged woman in good health and CMV-seropositive. The rearrangement uses TRBV5-4 and TRBJ2-2; D is possibly TRBD1 (6 bases). The sample comprised PBMCs. CDR3 DNA sequence: TGTGCCAGCAGCTTGGGGTCAGGGGCAAACACCGGGGAGCTGTTTTTT. It specifies CASSLGSGANTGELFF.